This note documents a single T cell receptor (beta chain) sequence. Assay used: immunoSEQ multiplex PCR; TCRdb lists only in-frame clones, some missing. This table holds roughly 320,000 clones, nearly 90% found once. The data belong to a study of blood T cell repertoires in COVID-19. The CDR3 has 13 residues. The J segment lost 1 base and the V segment lost 3 bases, leaving 2 bases of the junction unmatched. Germline CDR1 DFQATT, CDR2 SNEGSKA (reference sequence). The receptor comes from a woman between 25 and 40 years old with COVID-19, enrolled during active disease. The specimen was peripheral blood. J is TRBJ1-1 and V is TRBV20-1; 7 bases agree with TRBD1. DNA for the CDR3: TGCAGTGCTAGTAAGGGGGCGAACACTGAAGCTTTCTTT. Protein: CSASKGANTEAFF.